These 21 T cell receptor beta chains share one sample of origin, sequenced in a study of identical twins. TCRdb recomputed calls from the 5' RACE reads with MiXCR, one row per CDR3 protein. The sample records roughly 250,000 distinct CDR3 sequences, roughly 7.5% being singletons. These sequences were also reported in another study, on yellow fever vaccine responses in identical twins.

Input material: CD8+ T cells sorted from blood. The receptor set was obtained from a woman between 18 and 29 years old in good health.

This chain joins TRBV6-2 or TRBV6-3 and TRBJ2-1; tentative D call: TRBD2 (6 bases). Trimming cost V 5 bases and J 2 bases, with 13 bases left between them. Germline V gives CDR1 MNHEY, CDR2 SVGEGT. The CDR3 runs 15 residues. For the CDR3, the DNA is TGTGCCAGCAGTATAACGGGGGAAGCCTACAATGAGCAGTTCTTC. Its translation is CASSITGEAYNEQFF.

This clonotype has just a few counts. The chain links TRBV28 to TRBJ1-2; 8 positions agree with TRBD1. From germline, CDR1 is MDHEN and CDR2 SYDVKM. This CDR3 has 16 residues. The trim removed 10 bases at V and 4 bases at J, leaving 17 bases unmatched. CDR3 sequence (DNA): TGTGCCACCAATGGAGTTCGCAGGGGGCTGAGCTATGGCTACACCTTC. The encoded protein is CATNGVRRGLSYGYTF.

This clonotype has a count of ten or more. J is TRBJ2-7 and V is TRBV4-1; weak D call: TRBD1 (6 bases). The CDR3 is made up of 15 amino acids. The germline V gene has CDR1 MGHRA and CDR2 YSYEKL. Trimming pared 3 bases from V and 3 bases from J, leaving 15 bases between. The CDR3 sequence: CASSQSGGRSYEQYF. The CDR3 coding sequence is TGCGCCAGCAGCCAGAGTGGGGGCCGGAGCTACGAGCAGTACTTC.

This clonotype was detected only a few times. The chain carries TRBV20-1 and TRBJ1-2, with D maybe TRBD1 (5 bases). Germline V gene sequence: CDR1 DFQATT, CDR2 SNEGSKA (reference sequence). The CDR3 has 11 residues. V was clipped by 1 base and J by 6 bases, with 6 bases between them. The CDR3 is CSARGGDGYTF. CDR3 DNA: TGCAGTGCTAGAGGGGGGGATGGCTACACCTTC.

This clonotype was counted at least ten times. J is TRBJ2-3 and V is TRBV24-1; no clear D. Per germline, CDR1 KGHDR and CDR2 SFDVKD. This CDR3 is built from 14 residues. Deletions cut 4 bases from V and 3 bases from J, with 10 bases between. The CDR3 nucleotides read TGTGCCACCAGTGAAAACGGGTCGACAGATACGCAGTATTTT. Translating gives CATSENGSTDTQYF.

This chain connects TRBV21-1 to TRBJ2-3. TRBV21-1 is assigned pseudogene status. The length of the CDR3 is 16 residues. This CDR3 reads CASSRKKERVPDTQYF. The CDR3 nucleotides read TGTGCCAGCAGCAGAAAAAAGGAACGGGTACCAGATACGCAGTATTTT.

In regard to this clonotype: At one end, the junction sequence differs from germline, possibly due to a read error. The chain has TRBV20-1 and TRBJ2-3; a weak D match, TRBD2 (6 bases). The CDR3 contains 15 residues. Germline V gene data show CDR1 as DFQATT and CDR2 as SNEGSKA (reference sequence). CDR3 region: CCARETSRPTDTQYF. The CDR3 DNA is TGCTGTGCTAGAGAAACTAGCAGGCCCACAGATACGCAGTATTTT.

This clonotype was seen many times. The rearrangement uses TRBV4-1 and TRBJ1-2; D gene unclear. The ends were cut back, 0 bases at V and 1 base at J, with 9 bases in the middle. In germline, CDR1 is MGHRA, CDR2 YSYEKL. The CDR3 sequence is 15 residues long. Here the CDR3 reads CASSQEESDNYGYTF. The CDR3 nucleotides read TGCGCCAGCAGCCAAGAGGAGTCGGATAACTATGGCTACACCTTC.

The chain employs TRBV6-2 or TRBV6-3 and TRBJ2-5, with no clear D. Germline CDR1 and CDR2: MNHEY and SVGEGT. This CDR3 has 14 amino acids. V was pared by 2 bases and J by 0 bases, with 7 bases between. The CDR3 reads CASSYTGDQETQYF. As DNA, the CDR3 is TGTGCCAGCAGTTACACGGGCGACCAAGAGACCCAGTACTTC.

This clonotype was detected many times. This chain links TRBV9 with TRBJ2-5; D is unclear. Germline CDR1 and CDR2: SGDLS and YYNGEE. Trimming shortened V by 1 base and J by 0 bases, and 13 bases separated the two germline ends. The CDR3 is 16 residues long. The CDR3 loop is CASSVYGSTYQETQYF. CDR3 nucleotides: TGTGCCAGCAGCGTATACGGCTCGACGTACCAAGAGACCCAGTACTTC.

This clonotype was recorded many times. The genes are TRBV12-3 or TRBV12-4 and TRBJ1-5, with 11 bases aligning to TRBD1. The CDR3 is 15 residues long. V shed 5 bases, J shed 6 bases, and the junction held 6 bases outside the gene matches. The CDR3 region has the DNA TGTGCCAGCAGTACGGGACAGGGGGGGGGTCAGCCCCAGCATTTT. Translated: CASSTGQGGGQPQHF.

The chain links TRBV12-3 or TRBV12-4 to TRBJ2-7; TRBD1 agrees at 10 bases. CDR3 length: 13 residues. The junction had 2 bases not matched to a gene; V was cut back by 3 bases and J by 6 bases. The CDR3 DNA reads TGTGCCAGCAGTTTTGGGACAGGGGCCGAGCAGTACTTC. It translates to CASSFGTGAEQYF.

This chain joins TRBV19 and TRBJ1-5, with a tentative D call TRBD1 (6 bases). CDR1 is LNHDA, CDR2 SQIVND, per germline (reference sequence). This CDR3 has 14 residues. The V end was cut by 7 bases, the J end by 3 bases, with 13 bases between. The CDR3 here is CASTERQANQPQHF. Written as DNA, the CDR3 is TGTGCCAGTACCGAGAGACAGGCCAATCAGCCCCAGCATTTT.

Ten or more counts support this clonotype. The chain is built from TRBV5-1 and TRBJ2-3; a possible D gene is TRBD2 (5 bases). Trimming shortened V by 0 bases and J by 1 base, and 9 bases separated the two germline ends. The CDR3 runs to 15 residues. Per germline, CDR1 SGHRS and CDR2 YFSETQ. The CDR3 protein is CASSLGETGTDTQYF. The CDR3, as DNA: TGCGCCAGCAGCTTGGGGGAGACCGGCACAGATACGCAGTATTTT. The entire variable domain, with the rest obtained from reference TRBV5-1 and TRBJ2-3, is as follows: KAGVTQTPRYLIKTRGQQVTLSCSPISGHRSVSWYQQTPGQGLQFLFEYFSETQRNKGNFPGRFSGRQFSNSRSEMNVSTLELGDSALYLCASSLGETGTDTQYFGPGTRLTVL.

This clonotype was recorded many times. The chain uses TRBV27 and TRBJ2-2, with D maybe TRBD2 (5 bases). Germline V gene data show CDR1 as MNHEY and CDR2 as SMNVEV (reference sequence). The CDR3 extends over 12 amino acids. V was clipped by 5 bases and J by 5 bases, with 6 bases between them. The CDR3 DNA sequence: TGTGCCAGCAGTAGAGGGACCGGGGAGCTGTTTTTT. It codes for CASSRGTGELFF.

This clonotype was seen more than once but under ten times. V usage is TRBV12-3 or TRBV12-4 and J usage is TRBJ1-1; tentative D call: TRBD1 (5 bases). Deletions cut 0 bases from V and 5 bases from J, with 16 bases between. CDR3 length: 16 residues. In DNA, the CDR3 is TGTGCCAGCAGTTTAGCCAGGGCTACCGCGGGGACTGAAGCTTTCTTT. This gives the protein CASSLARATAGTEAFF.

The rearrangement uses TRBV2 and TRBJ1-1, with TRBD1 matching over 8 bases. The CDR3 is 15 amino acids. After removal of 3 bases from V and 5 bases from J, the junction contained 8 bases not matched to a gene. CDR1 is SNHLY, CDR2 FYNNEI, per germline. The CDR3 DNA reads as TGTGCCAGCAGTGATAGTCCAGGGGGCAGGACTGAAGCTTTCTTT. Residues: CASSDSPGGRTEAFF.

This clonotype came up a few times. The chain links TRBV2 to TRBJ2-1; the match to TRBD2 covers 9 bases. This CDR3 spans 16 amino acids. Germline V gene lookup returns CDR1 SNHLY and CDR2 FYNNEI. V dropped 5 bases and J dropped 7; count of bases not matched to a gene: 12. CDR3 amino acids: CASSPTGRGGGNEQFF. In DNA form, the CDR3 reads TGTGCCAGCAGTCCGACGGGGCGGGGGGGCGGAAATGAGCAGTTCTTC.

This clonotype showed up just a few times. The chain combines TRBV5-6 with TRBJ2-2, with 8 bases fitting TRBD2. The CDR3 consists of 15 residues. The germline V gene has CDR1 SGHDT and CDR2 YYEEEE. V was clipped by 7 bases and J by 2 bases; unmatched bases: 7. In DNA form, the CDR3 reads TGTGCCAGCCTGAGCAGCGGGGGAAACACCGGGGAGCTGTTTTTT. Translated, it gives CASLSSGGNTGELFF.

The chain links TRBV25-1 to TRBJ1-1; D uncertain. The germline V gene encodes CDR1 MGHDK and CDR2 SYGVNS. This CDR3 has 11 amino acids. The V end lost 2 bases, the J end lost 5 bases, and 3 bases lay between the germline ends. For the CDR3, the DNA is TGTGCCAGCAGTGAACTTACTGAAGCTTTCTTT. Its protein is CASSELTEAFF.

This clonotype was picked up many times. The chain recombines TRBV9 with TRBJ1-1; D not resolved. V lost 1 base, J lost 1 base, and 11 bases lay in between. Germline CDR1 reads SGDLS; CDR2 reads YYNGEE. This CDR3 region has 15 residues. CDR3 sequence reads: CASSVRKGPNTEAFF. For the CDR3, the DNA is TGTGCCAGCAGCGTAAGGAAAGGACCGAACACTGAAGCTTTCTTT.